The next 20 T cell receptor beta chains were all read from a single sample in a study of cytotoxic CD8 clonotypes in ibrutinib-treated CLL. The assay was immunoSEQ multiplex PCR, and TCRdb's table has in-frame clones only and misses some. Of about 74,000 clones in the sample, more than 75% were seen once. The specimen comprised PBMCs, sampled at disease progression, from a patient treated with ibrutinib. These receptors were collected from a human donor with chronic lymphocytic leukemia.

V and J are TRBV2 and TRBJ2-7, with D possibly TRBD1 on 5 matching bases. Germline lookup yields CDR1 SNHLY and CDR2 FYNNEI. This CDR3 is built from 11 residues. Trimming removed 10 bases at V and 6 bases at J, with 13 bases between. CDR3 nucleotides: TGTGCCACCCAGTCAGGGTTCGAGCAGTACTTC. As protein: CATQSGFEQYF. Drawing the rest from reference TRBV2 and TRBJ2-7, the complete variable domain is EPEVTQTPSHQVTQMGQEVILRCVPISNHLYFYWYRQILGQKVEFLVSFYNNEISEKSEIFDDQFSVERPDGSNFTLKIRSTKLEDSAMYFCATQSGFEQYFGPGTRLTVT.

This chain joins TRBV30 and TRBJ1-2; the D gene is possibly TRBD1 (5 bases). Germline V gene data show CDR1 as GTSNPN and CDR2 as SVGIG (reference sequence). Between the trimmed V and J ends, which lost 0 bases and 5 bases, there was a span of 7 bases. The CDR3 totals 12 residues. CDR3 sequence reads: CAWSVGVYGYTF. CDR3 DNA sequence: TGTGCCTGGAGTGTAGGGGTTTATGGCTACACCTTC.

V is TRBV18 and J is TRBJ2-7; 10 nucleotides match TRBD1. Germline V CDR1 and CDR2: KGHSH, LQKENI. The CDR3 has 15 residues. Trimming at V came to 3 bases and at J to 5 bases, leaving 7 bases not matched to a gene. The CDR3 loop is CASSPRTGGIHEQYF. The CDR3, as DNA: TGTGCCAGCTCACCCCGGACAGGGGGGATCCACGAGCAGTACTTC.

The V and J genes are TRBV29-1 and TRBJ1-5; 10 bases are shared with TRBD1. With V trimmed by 4 bases and J by 7 bases, 4 bases remained unmatched. Per germline, CDR1 SQVTM and CDR2 ANQGSEA. This CDR3 is 13 amino acids long. Here the CDR3 DNA reads TGCAGCGTTGGAGGGACAGGGGACCAGCCCCAGCATTTT. Residues: CSVGGTGDQPQHF.

The rearrangement links TRBV5-1 to TRBJ2-7; 9 positions match TRBD2. Per the germline V gene, CDR1 is SGHRS and CDR2 is YFSETQ. The CDR3 has 13 residues. Germline trimming cut 7 bases from V and 2 bases from J; bases unmatched to any gene: 4. The CDR3 region is CASRREGPYEQYF. The CDR3, as DNA: TGCGCCAGCCGGCGGGAGGGCCCCTACGAGCAGTACTTC.

This clone was observed a few times. The chain joins TRBV28 to TRBJ1-3; D may be TRBD1 (5 bases). V was clipped by 9 bases and J by 8 bases, with 14 bases between them. The length of the CDR3 is 12 residues. Looked up from germline, CDR1 is MDHEN and CDR2 is SYDVKM. The CDR3 here is CASLTWGDTIYF. Written as DNA, the CDR3 is TGTGCCAGTCTGACCTGGGGGGACACCATATATTTT.

DNA for the CDR3: TGTGCCAGCAGTGAAACAGGGATAAGCAAACGTAATGATCAGCCCCAGCATTTT. Its translation is CASSETGISKRNDQPQHF. The rearrangement uses TRBV2 and TRBJ1-5, with a tentative D call TRBD1 (6 bases). The CDR3 sequence is 18 residues long. The ends were cut back, 2 bases at V and 5 bases at J, with 22 bases in the middle. From germline, CDR1 is SNHLY and CDR2 FYNNEI. The full variable domain, with the rest looked up from reference TRBV2 and TRBJ1-5, is EPEVTQTPSHQVTQMGQEVILRCVPISNHLYFYWYRQILGQKVEFLVSFYNNEISEKSEIFDDQFSVERPDGSNFTLKIRSTKLEDSAMYFCASSETGISKRNDQPQHFGDGTRLSIL.

The chain uses TRBV5-1 and TRBJ1-1; 10 bases are a match to TRBD1. The V gene end was trimmed by 0 bases and the J gene end by 9 bases; junction bases not matched to a gene: 8. Germline-derived CDR1 and CDR2 are SGHRS and YFSETQ. The CDR3 has 15 amino acids. CDR3 nucleotides: TGCGCCAGCAGCTTGGAGGGACAGGGGCCGGGAAAAGCTTTCTTT. Translated, it gives CASSLEGQGPGKAFF.

The chain joins TRBV21-1 to TRBJ2-7; TRBD1 was called by the table and not checked on the DNA. TRBV21-1 is a known pseudogene. The CDR3 covers 16 residues. CDR3 DNA: TGTGCCAGCAGCAAAGATGGACAGGGAGAGGGCTACGAGCAGTACTTC. Translating it yields CASSKDGQGEGYEQYF.

The table lists this clone with a count of one. The J gene is TRBJ2-7, the V gene TRBV14; 10 positions match TRBD1. The CDR3 covers 15 residues. The V gene's germline CDR1 is SGHDN and CDR2 FVKESK. The V segment lost 4 bases and the J segment 9 bases; nucleotides outside the gene matches: 12. This CDR3 reads CASSPLTGGYNGQYF. The CDR3 DNA sequence: TGTGCCAGCAGCCCCTTGACAGGGGGCTATAATGGGCAGTACTTC.

The chain uses TRBV5-1 and TRBJ2-6, with TRBD1 matching 9 bases. With 6 bases clipped from V and 0 bases from J, the junction kept 7 bases outside the gene matches. This CDR3 region has 17 residues. Germline V gene data show CDR1 as SGHRS and CDR2 as YFSETQ. This CDR3 is CASNPGQGISGANVLTF. The CDR3, as DNA: TGCGCCAGCAACCCGGGACAGGGAATCTCTGGGGCCAACGTCCTGACTTTC.

The gene calls are TRBV29-1 and TRBJ2-5; 7 bases fit TRBD2. Germline CDR1 is SQVTM and CDR2 is ANQGSEA. V trimming: 2 bases; J trimming: 2 bases; junction bases outside the gene matches: 5. This CDR3 spans 14 amino acids. This chain's CDR3 is CSVEIGGGQETQYF. The CDR3 DNA sequence: TGCAGCGTTGAAATTGGGGGGGGACAAGAGACCCAGTACTTC.

The J gene is TRBJ2-7, the V gene TRBV30; unclear D gene. The germline V and J ends were trimmed by 5 bases and 4 bases, with 6 bases remaining between them. CDR3 length: 10 residues. In germline, CDR1 is GTSNPN, CDR2 SVGIG (reference sequence). CDR3 in DNA: TGTGCCTGGGGTGGTTACGAGCAGTACTTC. Its protein is CAWGGYEQYF.

The chain uses TRBV19 and TRBJ1-3; D remains ambiguous. Germline assignment: CDR1 LNHDA and CDR2 SQIVND (reference sequence). This CDR3 region has 14 residues. Trimming pared 3 bases from V and 1 base from J, leaving 7 bases between. CDR3 bases: TGTGCCAGTAGTATGGGTACGTCTGGAAACACCATATATTTT. Its translation is CASSMGTSGNTIYF.

This clone was seen more than once but under ten times. V gene TRBV30 combines with J gene TRBJ1-1, with 8 positions matching TRBD1. This CDR3 contains 14 residues. CDR1 is GTSNPN, CDR2 SVGIG, per germline (reference sequence). V lost 5 bases to trimming and J lost 0 bases; unmatched junction nucleotides: 5. CDR3 residues: CAWDRGQMNTEAFF. The CDR3 bases are TGTGCCTGGGACAGGGGTCAAATGAACACTGAAGCTTTCTTT.

This chain uses TRBV9 with TRBJ1-5; weak D call: TRBD1 (6 bases). This CDR3 comprises 14 residues. Germline CDR1 reads SGDLS; CDR2 reads YYNGEE. Trimming left V 10 bases short and J 10 bases short, with 24 bases between. The CDR3 region has the DNA TGTGCCGGCGGGATGGGACACCACAATCGTCCCCAGCATTTT. This translates into CAGGMGHHNRPQHF.

The V and J genes are TRBV27 and TRBJ2-3; 7 bases line up with TRBD1. The trim removed 5 bases at V and 1 base at J, leaving 6 bases unmatched. Germline-derived CDR1 and CDR2 are MNHEY and SMNVEV (reference sequence). The CDR3 spans 15 residues. CDR3 amino acids: CASSQTGDRTDTQYF. CDR3 nucleotide sequence: TGTGCCAGCAGTCAAACAGGGGACCGCACAGATACGCAGTATTTT.

The chain employs TRBV10-3 and TRBJ2-5; 7 bases fit TRBD1. V gave up 7 bases and J gave up 2 bases; unmatched junction bases: 1. The germline V gene encodes CDR1 ENHRY and CDR2 SYGVKD. The CDR3 consists of 12 residues. The CDR3 DNA reads TGTGCCATCAAGGGACAGCAAGAGACCCAGTACTTC. It encodes CAIKGQQETQYF.

This chain uses TRBV6-1 with TRBJ2-7; D is undetermined. This CDR3 spans 13 amino acids. The V and J ends lost 6 bases and 2 bases respectively, with 11 bases between them. Germline V CDR1 and CDR2: MNHNS, SASEGT. In DNA, the CDR3 is TGTGCCAGCAGAGCCGGGTCCACCTACGAGCAGTACTTC. Its translation is CASRAGSTYEQYF.

V and J are TRBV21-1 and TRBJ2-7; no check of the table's D call, TRBD2, against the DNA was made. TRBV21-1 represents a pseudogene. CDR3 length: 16 residues. CDR3 loop: CASSLYGTSGSCEQYF. DNA for the CDR3: TGTGCCAGCAGCTTGTATGGGACTAGCGGGAGCTGCGAGCAGTACTTC.